This TCR beta chain appears in the sequencing data of a study of beta chain features in type 1 diabetes. Overall study findings and caveats: In patients and controls equally, PCR might favor templates that are shorter. All four CD4+ subsets of Type 1 diabetes patients contained TCRB CDR3s that were moderately but significantly shorter. The question of HLA type influencing TCRB rearrangement was one that remained unresolved here.

Comment on this clone: The antigen remains unidentified.

Every bit of the isolated RNA underwent reverse transcription, so sequencing read expressed TCRB transcripts. Sequenced naive, central memory and regulatory T cell samples produced an average of roughly 3.6 million reads. Generated by immunoSEQ multiplex PCR, the TCRdb table keeps only in-frame clones and is missing some. The profile shows approximately 260,000 clones, 20% of them singletons. A heparinised blood draw that averaged around 0.12 L was obtained once from each donor. The clonotype originates from a woman aged 40 to 50 with type 1 diabetes. Sequenced input: naive CD4+ T cells from blood.

The CDR3 spells CAWSAMTVSGYTF. CDR3 DNA: TGTGCCTGGAGTGCCATGACAGTCTCCGGCTACACCTTC. V is TRBV30 and J is TRBJ1-2; possibly TRBD1 for D (5 bases). Trimming removed 1 base at V and 8 bases at J, with 14 bases between. Germline-derived CDR1 and CDR2 are GTSNPN and SVGIG (reference sequence). The CDR3 runs to 13 residues.